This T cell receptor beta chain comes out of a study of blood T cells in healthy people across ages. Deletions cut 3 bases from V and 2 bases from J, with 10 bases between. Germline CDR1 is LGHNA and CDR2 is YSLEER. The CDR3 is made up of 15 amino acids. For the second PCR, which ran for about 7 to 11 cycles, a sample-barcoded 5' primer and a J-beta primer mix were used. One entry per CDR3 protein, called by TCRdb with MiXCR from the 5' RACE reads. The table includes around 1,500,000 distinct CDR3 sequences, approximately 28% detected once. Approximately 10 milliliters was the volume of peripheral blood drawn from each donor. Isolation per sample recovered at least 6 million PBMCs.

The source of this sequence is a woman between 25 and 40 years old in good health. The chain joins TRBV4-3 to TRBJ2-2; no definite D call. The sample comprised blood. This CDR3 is CASSQYGKNTGELFF. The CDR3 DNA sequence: TGCGCCAGCAGCCAGTACGGAAAAAACACCGGGGAGCTGTTTTTT.